Included here is one T cell receptor beta chain sequence, with context. The ends lost 3 bases at V and 6 bases at J; junction bases unmatched: 8. The CDR3 is 14 residues long. Per germline, CDR1 DFQATT and CDR2 SNEGSKA (reference sequence). This record belongs to a study of identical twins. The authors used template switching to add a universal primer site and gave cDNA unique molecular identifiers. One entry per CDR3 protein, called by TCRdb with MiXCR from the 5' RACE reads. Of roughly 1.6 million distinct CDR3 sequences listed, roughly 35% are singletons. The chain combines TRBV20-1 with TRBJ2-3; TRBD2 matches at 8 bases. The material sequenced was cord blood. The origin of this receptor is a newborn girl in good health. The CDR3 DNA follows: TGCAGTGCTAGCGACGGGGGGGGATCGGATACGCAGTATTTT. Protein sequence: CSASDGGGSDTQYF.